A single sample is the source of the 18 T cell receptor beta chains below, sequenced in a study of blood T cell repertoires in COVID-19. Measured with immunoSEQ multiplex PCR; TCRdb has only the in-frame clones, and not every one. The sample has 30,000 to 40,000 clones, 80% to 90% seen once; the top ten hold 1.5% to 2%. Sequencing was done on a sample of peripheral blood. Every receptor here comes from a man between 60 and 75 years old with COVID-19, enrolled during active disease.

This chain joins TRBV6-5 and TRBJ2-2; D uncertain. Germline assignment: CDR1 MNHEY and CDR2 SVGAGI. V lost 7 bases to trimming and J lost 0 bases, with 6 bases between them. CDR3 length equals 13 residues. CDR3 residues: CASKAANTGELFF. The CDR3 DNA sequence: TGTGCCAGCAAAGCCGCGAACACCGGGGAGCTGTTTTTT.

This clone was observed a few times. The chain couples TRBV4-3 to TRBJ1-6, with TRBD1 identical over 10 bases. The CDR3 consists of 15 residues. Unmatched junction bases numbered 2, after V lost 0 bases and J lost 9 bases. Germline V gives CDR1 LGHNA, CDR2 YSLEER. CDR3 nucleotides: TGCGCCAGCAGCCAAGATGGGACAGGGGTTTCACCCCTCCACTTT. Translating it yields CASSQDGTGVSPLHF.

V usage is TRBV9 and J usage is TRBJ2-1; perhaps TRBD1 as D (5 bases). The germline V gene encodes CDR1 SGDLS and CDR2 YYNGEE. The ends were cut back, 0 bases at V and 6 bases at J, with 7 bases in the middle. CDR3 size: 13 residues. CDR3 amino acids: CASSVGQGNEQFF. The DNA for the CDR3 is TGTGCCAGCAGCGTAGGCCAGGGCAATGAGCAGTTCTTC.

The rearrangement joins TRBV2 to TRBJ1-6; D remains unclear. V was cut by 5 bases and J by 0 bases, with 5 bases left in between. This CDR3 has 14 residues. Per germline, CDR1 SNHLY and CDR2 FYNNEI. The CDR3 region is CASSLSSYNSPLHF. In DNA form, the CDR3 reads TGTGCCAGCAGTTTGAGCTCCTATAATTCACCCCTCCACTTT. The whole variable domain, filled in from reference TRBV2 and TRBJ1-6, reads EPEVTQTPSHQVTQMGQEVILRCVPISNHLYFYWYRQILGQKVEFLVSFYNNEISEKSEIFDDQFSVERPDGSNFTLKIRSTKLEDSAMYFCASSLSSYNSPLHFGNGTRLTVT.

The V call is TRBV12-3 or TRBV12-4, the J call TRBJ2-1; the D is unclear. V was trimmed by 6 bases and J by 1 base, leaving 7 bases between them. The CDR3 length is 13 residues. Here the CDR3 reads CASRYSSYNEQFF. The CDR3 DNA reads as TGTGCCAGCAGGTACAGTTCCTACAATGAGCAGTTCTTC.

The CDR3 DNA follows: TGTGCCAGCAGCTTGGAGCTCTTGGGTGGCTACACCTTC. Protein sequence: CASSLELLGGYTF. This rearrangement joins TRBV7-9 to TRBJ1-2, with no clear D. Deletions cut 3 bases from V and 7 bases from J, with 12 bases between. Germline V CDR1 and CDR2: SEHNR, FQNEAQ (reference sequence). The CDR3 is 13 amino acids. Based on the CDR3 plus reference TRBV7-9 and TRBJ1-2, the full variable domain is DTGVSQNPRHKITKRGQNVTFRCDPISEHNRLYWYRQTLGQGPEFLTYFQNEAQLEKSRLLSDRFSAERPKGSFSTLEIQRTEQGDSAMYLCASSLELLGGYTFGSGTRLTVV.

This sequence joins TRBV6-5 and TRBJ2-3; D might be TRBD2 (5 bases). This CDR3 spans 12 amino acids. The germline gives CDR1 MNHEY, CDR2 SVGAGI. The V and J ends lost 8 bases and 5 bases respectively, with 11 bases between them. CDR3 bases: TGTGCCAGCCGGACTGATAAAGATACGCAGTATTTT. It translates to CASRTDKDTQYF.

The rearrangement links TRBV3-1 (or the pseudogene TRBV3-2) to TRBJ1-1, with a tentative D call TRBD1 (6 bases). Trimming removed 4 bases from V and 2 bases from J, with 14 bases in between. CDR3 length: 15 amino acids. Germline-derived CDR1 and CDR2 are LGHDT and YNNKEL (reference sequence). The CDR3 DNA is TGTGCCAGCAGCCCTTGGACAGCCTCTAACACTGAAGCTTTCTTT. Protein: CASSPWTASNTEAFF.

This clone is a singleton in its sample. V is TRBV7-6 and J is TRBJ1-2; tentative D call: TRBD1 (6 bases). The germline CDR1 and CDR2 sequences are SGHVS and FNYEAQ. The ends were cut back, 0 bases at V and 7 bases at J, with 15 bases in the middle. The CDR3 is 15 amino acids. Here the CDR3 DNA reads TGTGCCAGCAGCTTAGCGTCAGGGGTTGAGAGTGGCTACACCTTC. Its protein product is CASSLASGVESGYTF.

This chain uses TRBV6-5 with TRBJ2-5; 7 bases map to TRBD2. J lost 5 bases, V lost 7 bases, and 13 bases had no gene match. CDR3 length equals 15 residues. From germline, CDR1 is MNHEY and CDR2 SVGAGI. CDR3 region: CASTRPLGGTETQYF. DNA for the CDR3: TGTGCCAGCACCCGTCCCCTGGGAGGGACGGAGACCCAGTACTTC.

The V call is TRBV11-1, the J call TRBJ2-7, with D possibly being TRBD1 (6 bases). Deletions cut 5 bases from V and 2 bases from J, with 16 bases between. The length of the CDR3 is 15 residues. Germline values: CDR1 SGHAT, CDR2 FQDESV (reference sequence). The CDR3 is CASSPISTGAYEQYF. The CDR3 region has the DNA TGTGCCAGCAGCCCCATATCGACAGGCGCCTACGAGCAGTACTTC.

The J gene is TRBJ2-1, the V gene TRBV10-3, with 11 bases that match TRBD2. The germline V gene has CDR1 ENHRY and CDR2 SYGVKD. V lost 2 bases, J lost 7 bases, and 7 bases stayed unmatched. CDR3 length: 16 residues. DNA of the CDR3: TGTGCCATCAGTGAGCCAACTAGCGGGAGACGGAATGAGCAGTTCTTC. The encoded protein is CAISEPTSGRRNEQFF.

V is TRBV5-1 and J is TRBJ2-5, with 7 bases that match TRBD1. CDR3 length: 15 amino acids. V gave up 3 bases and J gave up 5 bases; unmatched junction bases: 10. Germline-derived CDR1 and CDR2 are SGHRS and YFSETQ. The CDR3 sequence: CASSSSEGQVETQYF. For the CDR3, the DNA is TGCGCCAGCAGCTCATCCGAAGGACAGGTGGAGACCCAGTACTTC. Supplemented by reference TRBV5-1 and TRBJ2-5, the full variable domain reads KAGVTQTPRYLIKTRGQQVTLSCSPISGHRSVSWYQQTPGQGLQFLFEYFSETQRNKGNFPGRFSGRQFSNSRSEMNVSTLELGDSALYLCASSSSEGQVETQYFGPGTRLLVL.

The J gene is TRBJ2-6, the V gene TRBV9; no definite D call. CDR3 length: 17 residues. The V end was cut by 6 bases, the J end by 0 bases, with 16 bases between. Germline values: CDR1 SGDLS, CDR2 YYNGEE. This CDR3 reads CASTREWAGSGANVLTF. CDR3 nucleotides: TGTGCCAGCACCCGAGAGTGGGCCGGCTCTGGGGCCAACGTCCTGACTTTC.

This clone is a singleton in its sample. The rearrangement links TRBV3-1 (or the pseudogene TRBV3-2) to TRBJ1-1; D remains ambiguous. Trimming took off 4 bases at V and 4 bases at J, with 13 bases between the two ends. CDR3 size: 14 residues. CDR1 is LGHDT and CDR2 is YNNKEL in the germline V gene (reference sequence). The CDR3 sequence is CASSPRHSSTEAFF. CDR3 nucleotide sequence: TGTGCCAGCAGCCCGAGACACTCCAGCACTGAAGCTTTCTTT.

This clone was seen only a few times. V usage is TRBV2 and J usage is TRBJ1-4; D remains unclear. Germline V lookup: CDR1 SNHLY, CDR2 FYNNEI. The CDR3 loop spans 10 amino acids. The V gene lost 4 bases and the J gene lost 11 bases, with 5 bases spanning the gap. CDR3 coding DNA: TGTGCCAGCAGTGTGGAGAAACTGTTTTTT. It encodes CASSVEKLFF.

The count of this clone is one. The CDR3 DNA reads TGTGCCTGGAGGAGAGGGGGCGGATTGAACACTGAAGCTTTCTTT. Translation gives CAWRRGGGLNTEAFF. This chain joins TRBV30 and TRBJ1-1; 7 positions agree with TRBD1. This CDR3 spans 15 amino acids. V lost 3 bases, J lost 0 bases, and 7 bases stayed unmatched. Germline assignment: CDR1 GTSNPN and CDR2 SVGIG (reference sequence).

This rearrangement joins TRBV14 to TRBJ2-1, with 12 bases matching TRBD2. This CDR3 spans 18 amino acids. V trimming: 0 bases; J trimming: 7 bases; junction bases outside the gene matches: 10. CDR1 and CDR2 (germline): SGHDN, FVKESK. CDR3 amino acids: CASSQDLRLAGATNEQFF. CDR3 bases: TGTGCCAGCAGCCAAGATCTCCGACTAGCGGGAGCAACTAATGAGCAGTTCTTC. Full variable domain (rest looked up from reference TRBV14 and TRBJ2-1): EAGVTQFPSHSVIEKGQTVTLRCDPISGHDNLYWYRRVMGKEIKFLLHFVKESKQDESGMPNNRFLAERTGGTYSTLKVQPAELEDSGVYFCASSQDLRLAGATNEQFFGPGTRLTVL.